Below are 29 T cell receptor beta chains sequenced from a single sample in a study of T cells in tumors after PD-1 blockade. TCRdb's table, derived via immunoSEQ multiplex PCR, lists solely in-frame clones and lacks some. The table has 60,000 to 75,000 clones, 74% seen once. This specimen was PBMCs, taken after anti-PD-1 treatment. The receptors derive from a human donor with basal cell carcinoma.

The CDR3 coding sequence is TGCGCCAGCAGCTTGGGGGGGACTAACTACAATGAGCAGTTCTTC. This sequence encodes CASSLGGTNYNEQFF. The J gene is TRBJ2-1, the V gene TRBV5-1; TRBD2 matches 7 bases. CDR3 length: 15 amino acids. Germline values: CDR1 SGHRS, CDR2 YFSETQ. V was pared by 0 bases and J by 3 bases, with 3 bases of the junction left unmatched. The full variable domain, its missing parts supplied by reference TRBV5-1 and TRBJ2-1, is KAGVTQTPRYLIKTRGQQVTLSCSPISGHRSVSWYQQTPGQGLQFLFEYFSETQRNKGNFPGRFSGRQFSNSRSEMNVSTLELGDSALYLCASSLGGTNYNEQFFGPGTRLTVL.

This chain uses TRBV28 with TRBJ1-3, with a weak D call TRBD1 (5 bases). Trimming removed 3 bases from V and 0 bases from J, with 12 bases in between. There are 16 residues in the CDR3. Germline-derived CDR1 and CDR2 are MDHEN and SYDVKM. CDR3 in amino acids: CASSFGGPNSGNTIYF. The CDR3 nucleotides are TGTGCCAGCAGTTTTGGGGGACCCAACTCTGGAAACACCATATATTTT.

The chain combines TRBV5-4 with TRBJ2-7, with D uncertain. The V gene lost 7 bases and the J gene lost 0 bases, with 14 bases spanning the gap. The CDR3 totals 14 residues. CDR1 SGHNT and CDR2 YYREEE come from the germline V gene (reference sequence). For the CDR3, the DNA is TGTGCCAGCCATACCGACCCAGACTCCTACGAGCAGTACTTC. Its protein product is CASHTDPDSYEQYF.

The chain employs TRBV7-6 and TRBJ1-1; D not certain. V lost 3 bases to trimming and J lost 1 base, with 6 bases between them. CDR3 length: 13 residues. Germline lookup yields CDR1 SGHVS and CDR2 FNYEAQ. In DNA form, the CDR3 reads TGTGCCAGCAGCTTTCGGGAGAACACTGAAGCTTTCTTT. It translates to CASSFRENTEAFF.

This clone was counted only a few times. The CDR3 here is CASSDAGVNTGELFF. Here the CDR3 DNA reads TGTGCCAGCAGTGATGCGGGGGTGAACACCGGGGAGCTGTTTTTT. The chain employs TRBV25-1 and TRBJ2-2; TRBD2 matches at 7 bases. Germline V gives CDR1 MGHDK, CDR2 SYGVNS. The CDR3 is 15 residues long. J lost 1 base, V lost 3 bases, and 2 bases had no gene match.

The rearrangement joins TRBV9 to TRBJ2-7; 7 positions agree with TRBD1. CDR3 length: 16 residues. The ends lost 0 bases at V and 2 bases at J; junction bases unmatched: 8. CDR1 is SGDLS and CDR2 is YYNGEE in the germline V gene. The CDR3 bases are TGTGCCAGCAGCGTAGGATCTACGACAGGGACCTACGAGCAGTACTTC. Protein: CASSVGSTTGTYEQYF. Using reference TRBV9 and TRBJ2-7 for the parts outside the CDR3, the full variable domain is DSGVTQTPKHLITATGQRVTLRCSPRSGDLSVYWYQQSLDQGLQFLIQYYNGEERAKGNILERFSAQQFPDLHSELNLSSLELGDSALYFCASSVGSTTGTYEQYFGPGTRLTVT.

CDR3 sequence reads: CASSRTGGGYEQYF. The DNA for the CDR3 is TGTGCCAGCAGCCGGACGGGGGGAGGCTACGAGCAGTACTTC. V and J are TRBV6-6 and TRBJ2-7; 7 bases map to TRBD2. V was clipped by 6 bases and J by 3 bases; unmatched bases: 8. Per germline, CDR1 MNHNY and CDR2 SVGAGI (reference sequence). The CDR3 totals 14 residues.

The CDR3 region is CASSFRDRGTNEQFF. In DNA form, the CDR3 reads TGTGCCAGCAGTTTCCGGGACAGGGGGACCAATGAGCAGTTCTTC. This chain uses TRBV27 with TRBJ2-1; 11 nucleotides agree with TRBD1. Germline-derived CDR1 and CDR2 are MNHEY and SMNVEV (reference sequence). The length of the CDR3 is 15 residues. With V trimmed by 3 bases and J by 6 bases, 4 bases remained unmatched.

V usage is TRBV6-6 and J usage is TRBJ1-4, with 7 bases identical to TRBD1. CDR3 length: 15 residues. Per germline, CDR1 MNHNY and CDR2 SVGAGI (reference sequence). The trim removed 6 bases at V and 4 bases at J, leaving 8 bases unmatched. DNA of the CDR3: TGTGCCAGCAGCCTACAGGGGTTGGATAATGAAAAACTGTTTTTT. This sequence encodes CASSLQGLDNEKLFF.

The chain joins TRBV19 to TRBJ2-7, with D maybe TRBD1 (5 bases). The ends were cut back, 6 bases at V and 2 bases at J, with 11 bases in the middle. CDR3 length equals 13 residues. CDR1 and CDR2 (germline): LNHDA, SQIVND (reference sequence). CDR3 bases: TGTGCCAGTAGCCCCAGGGCGACCTACGAGCAGTACTTC. It encodes CASSPRATYEQYF.

A few counts support this clone. This rearrangement joins TRBV6-6 to TRBJ2-7; 7 bases align to TRBD1. Per the germline V gene, CDR1 is MNHNY and CDR2 is SVGAGI (reference sequence). The CDR3 has 14 amino acids. Unmatched junction bases numbered 6, after V lost 4 bases and J lost 3 bases. Written as DNA, the CDR3 is TGTGCCAGCAGTTCTTCCGACAGGGTCTACGAGCAGTACTTC. The encoded protein is CASSSSDRVYEQYF.

The chain joins TRBV6-1 to TRBJ1-4; D remains unclear. The CDR3 has 14 residues. Germline loops: CDR1 MNHNS, CDR2 SASEGT. The germline V and J ends were trimmed by 1 base and 8 bases, with 11 bases remaining between them. The CDR3 DNA follows: TGTGCCAGCAGTGAAGGGGCTAGTCAAGAAAAACTGTTTTTT. It translates to CASSEGASQEKLFF.

The rearrangement joins TRBV6-5 to TRBJ2-6; 9 bases align to TRBD1. The germline gives CDR1 MNHEY, CDR2 SVGAGI. This CDR3 is built from 15 residues. The V segment lost 5 bases and the J segment 2 bases; nucleotides outside the gene matches: 1. The CDR3 DNA sequence: TGTGCCAGCAGTACAGGGGGCACTGGGGCCAACGTCCTGACTTTC. Translating it yields CASSTGGTGANVLTF.

The genes are TRBV6-2 or TRBV6-3 and TRBJ2-2; D possibly corresponds to TRBD1 (6 bases). In germline, CDR1 is MNHEY, CDR2 SVGEGT. Between the trimmed V and J ends, which lost 5 bases and 3 bases, there was a span of 10 bases. The CDR3 sequence is 14 residues long. This CDR3 reads CASSTGLDTGELFF. Written as DNA, the CDR3 is TGTGCCAGCAGTACAGGGCTGGACACCGGGGAGCTGTTTTTT.

The chain has TRBV3-1 (or the pseudogene TRBV3-2) and TRBJ2-1, with 7 bases identical to TRBD1. V lost 0 bases and J lost 3; bases outside the gene matches: 5. The CDR3 loop spans 16 amino acids. In germline, CDR1 is LGHDT, CDR2 YNNKEL (reference sequence). The CDR3 coding sequence is TGTGCCAGCAGCCAAGATAACAGGGGCATCTACAATGAGCAGTTCTTC. This encodes CASSQDNRGIYNEQFF.

Regarding this clone: A much larger clone differs by one base, so this may be a read error. Other DNA sequences in the same sample also yield this CDR3. The chain links TRBV5-1 to TRBJ2-5; no clear D. The length of the CDR3 is 11 residues. In germline, CDR1 is SGHRS, CDR2 YFSETQ. Trimming took off 3 bases at V and 2 bases at J, with 2 bases between the two ends. The CDR3 loop reads CASSYQETQYF. The CDR3 DNA sequence: TGCGCCAGCAGCTATCAAGAGACCCAGTACTTC. Using reference TRBV5-1 and TRBJ2-5 for the parts outside the CDR3, the full variable domain is KAGVTQTPRYLIKTRGQQVTLSCSPISGHRSVSWYQQTPGQGLQFLFEYFSETQRNKGNFPGRFSGRQFSNSRSEMNVSTLELGDSALYLCASSYQETQYFGPGTRLLVL.

The chain is built from TRBV10-3 and TRBJ2-3, with 7 bases fitting TRBD2. The ends lost 5 bases at V and 2 bases at J; junction bases unmatched: 7. This CDR3 has 15 amino acids. Germline V lookup: CDR1 ENHRY, CDR2 SYGVKD. CDR3 region: CAISFGGTNTDTQYF. The CDR3 DNA reads TGTGCCATCAGTTTCGGGGGGACGAACACAGATACGCAGTATTTT.

This clone showed up just a few times. This chain joins TRBV2 and TRBJ1-2; D uncertain. The CDR3 extends over 13 amino acids. Germline V gives CDR1 SNHLY, CDR2 FYNNEI. The ends were cut back, 5 bases at V and 7 bases at J, with 14 bases in the middle. The CDR3, as DNA: TGTGCCAGCAGTACAGACATCCACAGTGGCTACACCTTC. Amino acids: CASSTDIHSGYTF. The entire variable domain, with the rest obtained from reference TRBV2 and TRBJ1-2, is as follows: EPEVTQTPSHQVTQMGQEVILRCVPISNHLYFYWYRQILGQKVEFLVSFYNNEISEKSEIFDDQFSVERPDGSNFTLKIRSTKLEDSAMYFCASSTDIHSGYTFGSGTRLTVV.

The J gene is TRBJ1-1, the V gene TRBV6-5, with TRBD1 matching 7 bases. V trimming: 5 bases; J trimming: 1 base; junction bases outside the gene matches: 7. The length of the CDR3 is 15 residues. Germline lookup yields CDR1 MNHEY and CDR2 SVGAGI. The CDR3 loop is CASSKPGQRNTEAFF. As DNA, the CDR3 is TGTGCCAGCAGTAAGCCGGGACAGAGGAACACTGAAGCTTTCTTT.

The genes are TRBV6-5 and TRBJ1-4, with TRBD1 identical over 9 bases. The CDR3 spans 15 residues. After removal of 6 bases from V and 5 bases from J, the junction contained 7 bases not matched to a gene. CDR1 and CDR2 (germline): MNHEY, SVGAGI. This CDR3 reads CASSPWDRANEKLFF. The CDR3 nucleotides read TGTGCCAGCAGCCCCTGGGACAGGGCGAATGAAAAACTGTTTTTT.

The chain couples TRBV30 to TRBJ1-2, with a tentative D call TRBD1 (5 bases). V was clipped by 3 bases and J by 8 bases, with 19 bases between them. This CDR3 spans 14 amino acids. Per germline, CDR1 GTSNPN and CDR2 SVGIG (reference sequence). Here the CDR3 reads CAWRTQGGVGGYTF. The CDR3 DNA follows: TGTGCCTGGAGAACTCAGGGAGGAGTAGGAGGCTACACCTTC.

V gene TRBV30 combines with J gene TRBJ1-6; no clear D gene. Germline V gene sequence: CDR1 GTSNPN, CDR2 SVGIG (reference sequence). With 0 bases removed from V and 4 bases from J, the gap between germline ends came to 7 bases. This CDR3 region has 14 residues. The CDR3 region is CAWSVTSYNSPLHF. DNA for the CDR3: TGTGCCTGGAGTGTAACATCATATAATTCACCCCTCCACTTT. Drawing the rest from reference TRBV30 and TRBJ1-6, the complete variable domain is SQTIHQWPATLVQPVGSPLSLECTVEGTSNPNLYWYRQAAGRGLQLLFYSVGIGQISSEVPQNLSASRPQDRQFILSSKKLLLSDSGFYLCAWSVTSYNSPLHFGNGTRLTVT.

This clone came up once. The rearrangement uses TRBV6-5 and TRBJ1-1; tentatively, D is TRBD1 (6 bases). CDR3 size: 14 residues. V gave up 0 bases and J gave up 7 bases, with 12 bases separating them. Germline loops: CDR1 MNHEY, CDR2 SVGAGI. CDR3: CASSYSGTLDEAFF. The CDR3 bases are TGTGCCAGCAGTTACTCAGGGACACTAGATGAAGCTTTCTTT.

The chain joins TRBV7-9 to TRBJ1-1; weak D call: TRBD1 (6 bases). V lost 5 bases and J 5 bases, leaving 18 bases between the germline ends. CDR3 length: 15 amino acids. Germline CDR1 reads SEHNR; CDR2 reads FQNEAQ (reference sequence). Here the CDR3 DNA reads TGTGCCAGCAGCCCACGGGGGGGGCGAAGTACTGAAGCTTTCTTT. Encoded protein: CASSPRGGRSTEAFF.

This clone was recorded a few times. This chain connects TRBV7-9 to TRBJ2-7, with D possibly being TRBD1 (6 bases). CDR1 SEHNR and CDR2 FQNEAQ come from the germline V gene (reference sequence). The V end was cut by 5 bases, the J end by 3 bases, with 11 bases between. The CDR3 consists of 13 residues. CDR3 coding DNA: TGTGCCAGCAGCCCCTCGGACAGCTACGAGCAGTACTTC. Translating gives CASSPSDSYEQYF.

This clone was detected once. The chain employs TRBV6-2 or TRBV6-3 and TRBJ1-4, with D possibly being TRBD1 (6 bases). V lost 4 bases and J lost 6, with 15 bases in between. Germline V gives CDR1 MNHEY, CDR2 SVGEGT. This CDR3 region has 15 residues. The CDR3 region has the DNA TGTGCCAGCAGTTTCATACGGACAGAGGATGAAAAACTGTTTTTT. It codes for CASSFIRTEDEKLFF.

The chain uses TRBV7-9 and TRBJ1-6; D unclear. Trimming pared 10 bases from V and 3 bases from J, leaving 13 bases between. The CDR3 extends over 14 amino acids. Germline V gene data show CDR1 as SEHNR and CDR2 as FQNEAQ (reference sequence). The CDR3 region has the DNA TGTGCCACCCGGGGATCTATCTATAATTCACCCCTCCACTTT. Protein product: CATRGSIYNSPLHF.

This chain joins TRBV4-1 and TRBJ1-3; D remains unclear. The CDR3 totals 17 residues. The V end was cut by 0 bases, the J end by 2 bases, with 14 bases between. The germline V gene encodes CDR1 MGHRA and CDR2 YSYEKL. The CDR3 sequence is CASSQDISHWAGNTIYF. The DNA for the CDR3 is TGCGCCAGCAGCCAAGATATCTCCCACTGGGCTGGAAACACCATATATTTT.

J is TRBJ1-1 and V is TRBV28; D gene uncertain. The germline V gene encodes CDR1 MDHEN and CDR2 SYDVKM. This CDR3 has 12 residues. V lost 6 bases and J 3 bases, leaving 8 bases between the germline ends. This chain's CDR3 is CASRMRDTEAFF. The CDR3 nucleotides read TGTGCCAGCAGGATGAGGGACACTGAAGCTTTCTTT.